This TCR beta chain was found in a study of monozygotic twins with inflammatory bowel disease. For this clonotype: Antigen specificity is unknown.

This CDR3 spans 17 amino acids. Germline values: CDR1 DFQATT, CDR2 SNEGSKA (reference sequence). UMIs were attached via template switching, each with a 6-nucleotide sample barcode. Following a re-call of the 5' RACE reads, TCRdb has one entry per CDR3 protein and lacks DNA. This table holds more than 100,000 distinct CDR3 sequences. Overall study findings and caveats: Immunosuppressive treatments were not uniform, and this may have added variability to patient repertoires. Clonotypes shared with others were fewer in IBD patients than in healthy twins, especially with disease activity.

The chain joins TRBV20-1 to TRBJ2-1; TCRdb indicates TRBD2, and absent DNA this call remains unverified. The clonotype comes from a human donor with ulcerative colitis or Crohn's disease, or a healthy co-twin of an affected twin (not recorded which). Sequencing was performed on blood. CDR3 protein: CSARGLAGSVGRYEQFF.